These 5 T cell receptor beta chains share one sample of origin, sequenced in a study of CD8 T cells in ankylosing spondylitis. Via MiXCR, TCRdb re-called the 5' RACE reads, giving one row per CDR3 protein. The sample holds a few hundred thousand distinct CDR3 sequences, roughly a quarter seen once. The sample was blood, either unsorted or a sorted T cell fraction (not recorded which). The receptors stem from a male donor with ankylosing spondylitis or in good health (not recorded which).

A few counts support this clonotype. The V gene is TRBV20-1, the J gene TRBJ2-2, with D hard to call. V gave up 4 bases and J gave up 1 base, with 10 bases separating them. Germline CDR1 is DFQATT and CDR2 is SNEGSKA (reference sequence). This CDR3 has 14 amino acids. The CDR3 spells CSATSDGNTGELFF. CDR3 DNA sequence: TGCAGTGCTACCTCGGACGGGAACACCGGGGAGCTGTTTTTT.

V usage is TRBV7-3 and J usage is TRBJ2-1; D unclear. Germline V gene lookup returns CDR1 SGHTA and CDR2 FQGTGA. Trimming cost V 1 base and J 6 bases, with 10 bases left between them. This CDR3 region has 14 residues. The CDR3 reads CASSLNPTLNEQFF. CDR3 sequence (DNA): TGTGCCAGCAGCTTAAACCCGACCCTCAATGAGCAGTTCTTC.

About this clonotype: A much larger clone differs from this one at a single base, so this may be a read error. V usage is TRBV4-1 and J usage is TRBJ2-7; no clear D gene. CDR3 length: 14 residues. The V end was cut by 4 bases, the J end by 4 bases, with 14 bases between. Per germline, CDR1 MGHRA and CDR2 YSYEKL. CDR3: CASSRPEQTYEQYF. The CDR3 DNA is TGCGCCAGCAGCCGACCGGAACAGACTTACGAGCAGTACTTC.

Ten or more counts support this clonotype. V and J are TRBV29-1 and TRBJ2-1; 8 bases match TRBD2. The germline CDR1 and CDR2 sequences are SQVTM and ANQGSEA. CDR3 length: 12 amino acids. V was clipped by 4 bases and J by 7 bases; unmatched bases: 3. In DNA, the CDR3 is TGCAGCGTTGTAGCGGGGCGAAATGAGCAGTTCTTC. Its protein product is CSVVAGRNEQFF.

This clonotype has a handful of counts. The CDR3 nucleotides read TGTGCCACCAGCAGAGATTTGGGTCCCGATGAGCAGTTCTTC. The encoded protein is CATSRDLGPDEQFF. This chain connects TRBV15 to TRBJ2-1, with D uncertain. The CDR3 length is 14 residues. Germline values: CDR1 LNHNV, CDR2 YYDKDF (reference sequence). The V and J ends lost 0 bases and 8 bases respectively, with 11 bases between them.